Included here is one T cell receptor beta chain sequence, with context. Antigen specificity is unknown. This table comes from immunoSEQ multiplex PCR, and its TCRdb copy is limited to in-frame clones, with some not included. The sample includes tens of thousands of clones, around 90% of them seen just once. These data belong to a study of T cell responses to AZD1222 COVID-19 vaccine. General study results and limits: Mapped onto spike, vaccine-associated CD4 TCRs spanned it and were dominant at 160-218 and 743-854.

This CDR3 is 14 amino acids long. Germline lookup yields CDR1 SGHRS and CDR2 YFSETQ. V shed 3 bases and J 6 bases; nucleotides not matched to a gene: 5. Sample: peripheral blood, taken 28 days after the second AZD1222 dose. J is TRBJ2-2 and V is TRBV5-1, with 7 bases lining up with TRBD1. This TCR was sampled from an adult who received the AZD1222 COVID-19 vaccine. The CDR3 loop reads CASSWRQGSGELFF. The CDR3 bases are TGCGCCAGCAGCTGGAGACAGGGTTCCGGGGAGCTGTTTTTT.